This T cell receptor beta chain was sequenced during a study of shared clonotypes between healthy human individuals. This clone came up once. No antigen is known for it. V was cut by 4 bases and J by 1 base, with 14 bases left in between. The CDR3 has 16 amino acids. Germline CDR1 reads SGHNT; CDR2 reads YYREEE (reference sequence). Notes on the study in general: Clonotype sharing across a few donors was observed for about 5.2% of naive CD4 clonotypes. Against clonotypes common to all four donors, non-shared ones had lower generation probabilities. Rarefaction indicated that sorted-subset sequencing remained incomplete although depth was large. Few donors limited the genetic and exposure-history diversity represented.

Assay: immunoSEQ multiplex PCR; the TCRdb copy retains only in-frame clones and omits some. The sample includes approximately 940,000 clones, 76% of them seen just once. Sequencing input: memory CD4+ T cells sorted from blood. Subset indicated: CD45RA-negative fraction. This TCR was recovered from a man younger than 35 in good health. The V call is TRBV5-4, the J call TRBJ2-2; maybe TRBD1 (5 bases). CDR3 protein: CASSQGGSVNTGELFF. CDR3 in DNA: TGTGCCAGCAGCCAGGGTGGGTCAGTGAACACCGGGGAGCTGTTTTTT. Filled out from reference TRBV5-4 and TRBJ2-2, the complete variable domain reads ETGVTQSPTHLIKTRGQQVTLRCSSQSGHNTVSWYQQALGQGPQFIFQYYREEENGRGNFPPRFSGLQFPNYSSELNVNALELDDSALYLCASSQGGSVNTGELFFGEGSRLTVL.